Sequencing of this TCR beta chain was carried out in a study of blood T cells in healthy people across ages. Study in general: About one barcoded TCR beta cDNA was captured per two T cells. Regarding the study as a whole: Naive T cell percentage showed a strong correlation with the diversity of TCR beta. Long-lived donors carried more naive CD4+ cells and greater diversity than aged donors.

V was pared by 3 bases and J by 4 bases, with 5 bases of the junction left unmatched. The germline V gene encodes CDR1 KGHSH and CDR2 LQKENI. The CDR3 is made up of 17 amino acids. Ten milliliters of peripheral blood were drawn from each donor. A sample-barcoded 5' primer and a J-beta primer mix were used in a second PCR of roughly 6 to 11 cycles. TCRdb called the 5' RACE reads again in MiXCR, with one record for every CDR3 protein. The table records 800,000 to 1,000,000 distinct CDR3 sequences, about 44% of them present only once. The sample holds a few counts of this clonotype. No antigen is known for it.

The specimen sequenced was blood. J is TRBJ2-1 and V is TRBV18; 14 nucleotides agree with TRBD2. This TCR was recovered from a man aged 25-40 years in good health. CDR3 nucleotide sequence: TGTGCCAGCTCACCGAGGACTAGCGGGGGGCAATACAATGAGCAGTTCTTC. Translation gives CASSPRTSGGQYNEQFF.